This entry lists 30 T cell receptor beta chains sequenced from one sample in a study of blood T cell repertoires in COVID-19 (dated by TCRdb to the early 2020s). Library method: the immunoSEQ multiplex PCR assay. Held by TCRdb, this immuneACCESS table contains in-frame sequences only and omits some clones. Under half of the omission traces to an unresolved V gene where checked; the cause of the rest is unknown. This sample gives a few hundred thousand clones in total; around 80% of them show up just once. Of the sample, 15% is held by the ten largest clones. The sequencing sample was made of PBMCs or T cells enriched from blood (not recorded which). The source is a middle-aged man who had recovered from COVID-19.

J is TRBJ2-5 and V is TRBV19; D may be TRBD1 (6 bases). Looked up from germline, CDR1 is LNHDA and CDR2 is SQIVND (reference sequence). Trimming pared 5 bases from V and 9 bases from J, leaving 16 bases between. The CDR3 sequence is 13 residues long. The CDR3 protein is CASSESLKGAQYF. The CDR3 DNA is TGTGCCAGTAGTGAATCGTTGAAGGGGGCCCAGTACTTC.

The genes are TRBV5-1 and TRBJ2-3, with D possibly TRBD1 on 5 matching bases. This CDR3 contains 19 residues. Trimming shortened V by 0 bases and J by 1 base, and 21 bases separated the two germline ends. The germline V gene has CDR1 SGHRS and CDR2 YFSETQ. The CDR3 region is CASSLAASRVRGGTDTQYF. CDR3 DNA: TGCGCCAGCAGCTTGGCAGCTTCCAGGGTTCGAGGAGGCACAGATACGCAGTATTTT.

The rearrangement uses TRBV27 and TRBJ1-6; D possibly corresponds to TRBD1 (6 bases). Trimming shortened V by 6 bases and J by 10 bases, and 16 bases separated the two germline ends. This CDR3 contains 14 residues. Germline values: CDR1 MNHEY, CDR2 SMNVEV (reference sequence). The CDR3 is CASRATGTDSPLHF. CDR3 coding DNA: TGTGCCAGCAGAGCAACAGGGACGGACTCACCCCTCCACTTT.

The chain carries TRBV6-4 and TRBJ1-1; 7 nucleotides line up with TRBD1. The V gene end was trimmed by 6 bases and the J gene end by 4 bases; junction bases not matched to a gene: 8. The CDR3 loop spans 14 amino acids. Germline CDR1 MRHNA, CDR2 SNTAGT. The CDR3 region is CASSPTGSGTEAFF. The CDR3 nucleotides read TGTGCCAGCAGCCCGACAGGGTCGGGCACTGAAGCTTTCTTT.

The chain joins TRBV5-5 to TRBJ2-1, with 12 bases that match TRBD1. The germline V gene has CDR1 SGHKS and CDR2 YYEKEE (reference sequence). The CDR3 is 15 residues long. Germline trimming cut 2 bases from V and 8 bases from J; bases unmatched to any gene: 5. This CDR3 is CASSFGTGGVDEQFF. The CDR3 DNA is TGTGCCAGCAGCTTCGGGACAGGGGGCGTCGATGAGCAGTTCTTC.

This chain connects TRBV15 to TRBJ1-1, with a possible D match to TRBD1 (6 bases). Trimming cost V 5 bases and J 5 bases, with 12 bases left between them. Germline values: CDR1 LNHNV, CDR2 YYDKDF (reference sequence). The CDR3 has 13 residues. The CDR3 DNA reads TGTGCCACCAGCCAAACAGGGAGAACTGAAGCTTTCTTT. Amino acids: CATSQTGRTEAFF. Full variable domain (missing parts from reference TRBV15 and TRBJ1-1): DAMVIQNPRYQVTQFGKPVTLSCSQTLNHNVMYWYQQKSSQAPKLLFHYYDKDFNNEADTPDNFQSRRPNTSFCFLDIRSPGLGDTAMYLCATSQTGRTEAFFGQGTRLTVV.

This clone appeared once. The CDR3: CASSLGREDTIYF. The CDR3 DNA is TGTGCCAGCAGCTTGGGGCGTGAGGACACCATATATTTT. V usage is TRBV5-4 and J usage is TRBJ1-3; D is ambiguous. The CDR3 has 13 residues. With 0 bases removed from V and 8 bases from J, the gap between germline ends came to 9 bases. CDR1 is SGHNT and CDR2 is YYREEE in the germline V gene (reference sequence).

The chain combines TRBV4-1 with TRBJ1-5, with D possibly TRBD1 on 6 matching bases. The CDR3 length is 14 residues. CDR1 and CDR2 (germline): MGHRA, YSYEKL. V dropped 3 bases and J dropped 4 bases, with 10 bases sitting between them. The CDR3 loop is CASSQGTRNQPQHF. DNA of the CDR3: TGCGCCAGCAGCCAGGGGACACGGAATCAGCCCCAGCATTTT.

The rearrangement joins TRBV7-3 to TRBJ2-5; D gene ambiguous. CDR3 length: 13 residues. Germline lookup yields CDR1 SGHTA and CDR2 FQGTGA. Trimming removed 2 bases at V and 3 bases at J, with 7 bases between. CDR3 DNA: TGTGCCAGCAGCTTAGAGCCGGAAGAGACCCAGTACTTC. It codes for CASSLEPEETQYF.

The chain is built from TRBV9 and TRBJ1-2; tentative D call: TRBD1 (5 bases). Per germline, CDR1 SGDLS and CDR2 YYNGEE. V was shortened by 0 bases and J by 8 bases, with 14 bases between the two germline ends. This CDR3 is 14 amino acids long. The CDR3 sequence: CASSVGRDSWGYTF. In nucleotides, the CDR3 is TGTGCCAGCAGCGTAGGGCGTGACAGCTGGGGCTACACCTTC. The full variable domain, completed using reference TRBV9 and TRBJ1-2, is DSGVTQTPKHLITATGQRVTLRCSPRSGDLSVYWYQQSLDQGLQFLIQYYNGEERAKGNILERFSAQQFPDLHSELNLSSLELGDSALYFCASSVGRDSWGYTFGSGTRLTVV.

The rearrangement uses TRBV11-2 and TRBJ2-7; D unclear. There are 13 residues in the CDR3. Germline CDR1 is SGHAT and CDR2 is FQNNGV. Trimming cost V 5 bases and J 4 bases, with 12 bases left between them. The CDR3, as DNA: TGTGCCAGCAGCCTCCCGCGACTTTACGAGCAGTACTTC. This translates into CASSLPRLYEQYF.

V and J are TRBV5-1 and TRBJ2-7, with TRBD2 matching over 10 bases. CDR3 length: 16 amino acids. Trimming took 4 bases from V and 1 from J; bases not matched to a gene: 8. The V gene's germline CDR1 is SGHRS and CDR2 YFSETQ. The CDR3, as DNA: TGCGCCAGCAGCAGGGGGCGAGCGGGAGGGTCCTACGAGCAGTACTTC. This translates into CASSRGRAGGSYEQYF.

V usage is TRBV5-1 and J usage is TRBJ2-1; D might be TRBD2 (6 bases). Germline V gene lookup returns CDR1 SGHRS and CDR2 YFSETQ. Trimming removed 2 bases from V and 1 base from J, with 10 bases in between. The CDR3 runs to 15 residues. Written as DNA, the CDR3 is TGCGCCAGCAGCTTCGATAGCGGATCCTACAATGAGCAGTTCTTC. Amino acids: CASSFDSGSYNEQFF.

The rearrangement joins TRBV21-1 to TRBJ1-5; the table's TRBD1 call for D was not verified on the DNA. TRBV21-1 is deemed a pseudogene. CDR3 length: 16 amino acids. The CDR3 coding sequence is TGTGCCAGCAGCAAAAAAGGTCAGGGCAGCAATCAGCCCCAGCATTTT. Translated: CASSKKGQGSNQPQHF.

The rearrangement links TRBV27 to TRBJ2-5, with D possibly TRBD1 on 5 matching bases. The V gene lost 5 bases and the J gene lost 1 base, with 11 bases spanning the gap. This CDR3 is built from 14 residues. Per germline, CDR1 MNHEY and CDR2 SMNVEV (reference sequence). The CDR3: CASSLQTAQETQYF. In DNA, the CDR3 is TGTGCCAGCAGTCTCCAGACAGCCCAAGAGACCCAGTACTTC.

V gene TRBV6-1 combines with J gene TRBJ2-3; D uncertain. Germline V gene lookup returns CDR1 MNHNS and CDR2 SASEGT. Trimming pared 0 bases from V and 1 base from J, leaving 11 bases between. The length of the CDR3 is 16 residues. CDR3 amino acids: CASSEASVVGTDTQYF. CDR3 nucleotide sequence: TGTGCCAGCAGTGAAGCGTCGGTAGTTGGCACAGATACGCAGTATTTT.

CDR3 nucleotides: TGTGCCATCTCCCCGGGGGGAAATCAGCCCCAGCATTTT. Translation: CAISPGGNQPQHF. V gene TRBV19 combines with J gene TRBJ1-5; TRBD1 is a possible D gene (5 bases). The V gene's germline CDR1 is LNHDA and CDR2 SQIVND (reference sequence). V was clipped by 10 bases and J by 4 bases, with 14 bases between them. This CDR3 spans 13 amino acids.

The genes are TRBV4-1 and TRBJ1-4, with unresolved D. CDR1 MGHRA and CDR2 YSYEKL come from the germline V gene. This CDR3 region has 14 residues. Trimming pared 4 bases from V and 2 bases from J, leaving 8 bases between. This CDR3 reads CASSPVTTNEKLFF. The CDR3 DNA is TGCGCCAGCAGCCCGGTGACTACTAATGAAAAACTGTTTTTT.

The J gene is TRBJ1-2, the V gene TRBV6-1, with D uncertain. Germline lookup yields CDR1 MNHNS and CDR2 SASEGT. V dropped 2 bases and J dropped 2 bases, with 12 bases sitting between them. The CDR3 totals 15 residues. The CDR3 is CASSEWVRRNYGYTF. CDR3 DNA sequence: TGTGCCAGCAGTGAATGGGTGAGGAGAAACTATGGCTACACCTTC.

The chain uses TRBV9 and TRBJ1-1, with D possibly being TRBD1 (5 bases). CDR3 size: 15 residues. Germline CDR1 reads SGDLS; CDR2 reads YYNGEE. V shed 4 bases and J shed 3 bases, with 16 bases lying between them. The CDR3: CASSPRAGGDTEAFF. Here the CDR3 DNA reads TGTGCCAGCAGCCCTCGGGCCGGGGGGGACACTGAAGCTTTCTTT. The variable domain in full, with the rest retrieved from reference TRBV9 and TRBJ1-1, is DSGVTQTPKHLITATGQRVTLRCSPRSGDLSVYWYQQSLDQGLQFLIQYYNGEERAKGNILERFSAQQFPDLHSELNLSSLELGDSALYFCASSPRAGGDTEAFFGQGTRLTVV.

A remark on this clone: The same CDR3 arises from other DNA sequences in this sample as well. This chain's CDR3 is CASSVSAGGTDTQYF. CDR3 DNA: TGTGCCAGCAGCGTCTCCGCGGGGGGCACAGATACGCAGTATTTT. V and J are TRBV9 and TRBJ2-3; 7 positions match TRBD2. The CDR3 has 15 residues. CDR1 is SGDLS and CDR2 is YYNGEE in the germline V gene. J was trimmed by 1 base and V by 2 bases; bases with no gene match: 4.

The chain is built from TRBV5-8 and TRBJ2-5; TRBD1 aligns across 7 bases. CDR3 length: 13 residues. Germline-derived CDR1 and CDR2 are SGHTS and YDEGEE. Trimming cost V 4 bases and J 8 bases; bases outside gene matches: 8. The CDR3 loop reads CASSLGQLGTQYF. The CDR3 coding sequence is TGTGCCAGCAGCCTGGGACAGTTGGGTACCCAGTACTTC. Drawing the rest from reference TRBV5-8 and TRBJ2-5, the complete variable domain is EAGVTQSPTHLIKTRGQQATLRCSPISGHTSVYWYQQALGLGLQFLLWYDEGEERNRGNFPPRFSGRQFPNYSSELNVNALELEDSALYLCASSLGQLGTQYFGPGTRLLVL.

The V gene is TRBV18, the J gene TRBJ1-1; 7 positions match TRBD1. After removal of 6 bases from V and 3 bases from J, the junction contained 10 bases not matched to a gene. Per germline, CDR1 KGHSH and CDR2 LQKENI. The CDR3 totals 15 residues. DNA of the CDR3: TGTGCCAGCTCCTACTTACAGGGGATAGACACTGAAGCTTTCTTT. Its protein product is CASSYLQGIDTEAFF.

This clone has only one observation. In the same sample, other DNA sequences code for this CDR3. The chain recombines TRBV24-1 with TRBJ1-5; tentative D call: TRBD1 (5 bases). The CDR3 length is 13 residues. Looked up from germline, CDR1 is KGHDR and CDR2 is SFDVKD. Deletions cut 6 bases from V and 3 bases from J, with 8 bases between. CDR3 in amino acids: CATSRGSNQPQHF. CDR3 sequence (DNA): TGTGCCACCAGTCGGGGGTCCAATCAGCCCCAGCATTTT.

The CDR3 protein is CASSPGVLPSGTNEQFF. Here the CDR3 DNA reads TGTGCCAGCAGCCCCGGTGTTTTGCCTAGCGGCACCAATGAGCAGTTCTTC. The chain carries TRBV7-2 and TRBJ2-1, with 7 bases lining up with TRBD2. Trimming at V came to 5 bases and at J to 6 bases, leaving 16 bases not matched to a gene. The CDR3 length is 17 residues. Germline loops: CDR1 SGHTA, CDR2 FQGNSA.

This rearrangement joins TRBV9 to TRBJ2-5, with no clear D. Germline CDR1 SGDLS, CDR2 YYNGEE. The CDR3 length is 14 residues. With 3 bases removed from V and 2 bases from J, the gap between germline ends came to 11 bases. Written as DNA, the CDR3 is TGTGCCAGCAGCGGCCGGCAGACTCAAGAGACCCAGTACTTC. This codes for CASSGRQTQETQYF.

This clone was detected only once. This chain joins TRBV15 and TRBJ2-5; 8 bases align to TRBD1. The CDR3 has 15 amino acids. Germline CDR1 and CDR2: LNHNV and YYDKDF (reference sequence). The trim removed 5 bases at V and 5 bases at J, leaving 10 bases unmatched. CDR3 amino acids: CATSEDRARPETQYF. The CDR3 nucleotides read TGTGCCACCAGCGAGGACAGGGCGAGACCGGAGACCCAGTACTTC.

The V and J genes are TRBV3-1 (or the pseudogene TRBV3-2) and TRBJ2-5, with 8 bases matching TRBD1. Germline V gene sequence: CDR1 LGHDT, CDR2 YNNKEL (reference sequence). The CDR3 spans 15 residues. The V gene end was trimmed by 3 bases and the J gene end by 6 bases; junction bases not matched to a gene: 9. The CDR3 region is CASSHRARGQKTQYF. CDR3 in DNA: TGTGCCAGCAGCCACAGGGCCAGGGGGCAAAAGACCCAGTACTTC.

This clone was recorded a few times. This chain connects TRBV28 to TRBJ2-7; TRBD1 is a possible D gene (5 bases). The CDR3 extends over 13 amino acids. V was trimmed by 3 bases and J by 3 bases, leaving 9 bases between them. Germline values: CDR1 MDHEN, CDR2 SYDVKM. The CDR3 region is CASSLQGIYEQYF. The CDR3 DNA sequence: TGTGCCAGCAGTTTGCAGGGTATCTACGAGCAGTACTTC.

The V gene is TRBV9, the J gene TRBJ2-7; 7 bases fit TRBD1. This CDR3 has 15 amino acids. Germline values: CDR1 SGDLS, CDR2 YYNGEE. V dropped 3 bases and J dropped 5; count of bases not matched to a gene: 11. DNA for the CDR3: TGTGCCAGCAGCGCCGAGTTGGGACAGAGAAACGAGCAGTACTTC. Residues: CASSAELGQRNEQYF.